The rows below give T cell receptor beta chains drawn from one sample of a study of T cells after yellow fever vaccination. TCRdb reanalysed the 5' RACE reads using MiXCR and keeps one entry per CDR3 protein. The sample holds around 310,000 distinct CDR3 sequences, around 3.9% seen once. Sequenced material: PBMCs, taken on the day of the yellow fever booster vaccination. All receptors come from a man aged 18 to 30 who received the YFV17D yellow fever vaccine. Both conserved end residues are part of each CDR3. The D gene is left open where the match is weak. The size of a clone is reported for some rows only, either as once, few or many, or as a class for expanded clones.

abundance	j_gene	v_gene	d_gene	CDR3aa	CDR3nt
.	TRBJ2-3	TRBV5-1	.	CASSFTGLGADTQYF	TGCGCCAGCAGCTTTACAGGGTTGGGCGCAGATACGCAGTATTTT
many	TRBJ2-2	TRBV7-9	.	CASGGTGELFF	TGTGCCAGCGGAGGTACCGGGGAGCTGTTTTTT
few	TRBJ2-3	TRBV4-1	.	CASSQDRLAAQYF	TGCGCCAGCAGCCAAGATCGGCTAGCAGCGCAGTATTTT
.	TRBJ2-3	TRBV28	.	CASSSATGAGTDTQYF	TGTGCCAGCAGTTCTGCTACTGGCGCCGGCACAGATACGCAGTATTTT
few	TRBJ2-1	TRBV14	TRBD2	CASSQEAGGPNEQFF	TGTGCCAGCAGCCAAGAAGCGGGGGGGCCAAATGAGCAGTTCTTC
.	TRBJ2-5	TRBV7-9	.	CASSFLTETQYF	TGTGCCAGCAGCTTTTTAACAGAGACCCAGTACTTC
.	TRBJ2-6	TRBV10-3	.	CAIGPSSGANVLTF	TGTGCCATAGGACCGTCCTCTGGGGCCAACGTCCTGACTTTC
.	TRBJ1-6	TRBV27	TRBD1	CASSSRPGQGNSPLHF	TGTGCCAGCAGTTCACGACCGGGACAGGGGAATTCACCCCTCCACTTT
many	TRBJ1-1	TRBV20-1	.	CSARPGLGLNTEAFF	TGCAGTGCTAGACCAGGCCTGGGACTGAACACTGAAGCTTTCTTT
many	TRBJ2-2	TRBV12-3/TRBV12-4	.	CASSQGAGELFF	TGTGCCAGCAGTCAAGGCGCCGGGGAGCTGTTTTTT
few	TRBJ2-2	TRBV24-1	.	CATSDAGATGELFF	TGTGCCACCAGTGATGCGGGGGCTACCGGGGAGCTGTTTTTT
.	TRBJ2-2	TRBV7-8	.	CASSAHRVMALAGPNTGELFF	TGTGCCAGCAGCGCTCACAGGGTTATGGCATTGGCGGGGCCGAACACCGGGGAGCTGTTTTTT
.	TRBJ1-6	TRBV5-6	TRBD1	CASIRQGLDSPLHF	TGTGCCAGCATCCGACAGGGTCTCGATTCACCCCTCCACTTT
many	TRBJ1-6	TRBV5-1	.	CASSLQPSNSPLHF	TGCGCCAGCAGCTTGCAACCCTCTAATTCACCCCTCCACTTT
many	TRBJ1-1	TRBV19	.	CASSIAPIRRTRSTEAFF	TGTGCCAGTAGTATAGCCCCTATAAGACGAACTCGAAGCACTGAAGCTTTCTTT
few	TRBJ2-2	TRBV27	.	CASSPRVANTGELFF	TGTGCCAGCAGCCCACGGGTGGCGAACACCGGGGAGCTGTTTTTT
few	TRBJ1-1	TRBV5-4	.	CATSGGTKNTEAFF	TGTGCCACCTCAGGAGGAACGAAGAACACTGAAGCTTTCTTT